Reported below is one T cell receptor beta chain. The data were taken from a study of blood T cell repertoires in COVID-19. Study at large: T cells, B-cell-depleted T cells, or PBMCs supplied cDNA or gDNA.

Generated by immunoSEQ multiplex PCR, the TCRdb table keeps only in-frame clones and is missing some. The data contain 250,000 or so clones, roughly 82% of them singletons. Germline V gene lookup returns CDR1 LNHDA and CDR2 SQIVND (reference sequence). V shed 6 bases, J shed 0 bases, and the junction held 1 base outside the gene matches. This CDR3 comprises 13 residues. The TCR sequence derives from a woman in her seventies with acute or convalescent COVID-19. The sequenced material came from peripheral blood. The chain carries TRBV19 and TRBJ1-2; 7 bases are a match to TRBD1. CDR3 nucleotides: TGTGCCAGTAGAGGACAGGCTAACTATGGCTACACCTTC. It encodes CASRGQANYGYTF.